This TCR beta chain originates from a study of identical twins. To note about this clonotype: What it binds is unknown.

TCRdb re-derived calls from the 5' RACE reads in MiXCR, one entry per CDR3 protein. The sample shows 1.5 million to 2 million distinct CDR3 sequences, 25% to 35% of them seen only once. The CDR3 consists of 17 residues. With 2 bases clipped from V and 2 bases from J, the junction kept 2 bases outside the gene matches. Looked up from germline, CDR1 is LGHDT and CDR2 is YNNKEL (reference sequence). Overall study results and limits: Modeled out-of-frame TCR alpha sharing in monozygotic twins fell below observed levels. Out-of-frame alpha sequences shared by twins were enriched for low generation probability.

The receptor was derived from a newborn girl in good health. The chain combines TRBV3-1 with TRBJ2-3; 15 nucleotides agree with TRBD2. Sequenced sample: cord blood. The CDR3 is CASSQRTSGRATDTQYF. CDR3 bases: TGTGCCAGCAGCCAACGGACTAGCGGGAGGGCCACAGATACGCAGTATTTT.